Listed below are T cell receptor beta chains from one sample, sequenced in a study of T cells after somatic rescue of genetic block. The method was immunoSEQ multiplex PCR; TCRdb's version includes in-frame clones alone and lacks a portion of them. The sample has about 72,000 clones; around 90% are singletons. Sequences were obtained from peripheral blood mononuclear cells (PBMCs). The receptors here all came from a man aged 25 to 45. Each CDR3 is given with its conserved first and last residue. D genes are given only for firm matches. Where a row states a size, it is once, few, many or the class of an expanded clone; other rows omit it.

D gene: TRBD1
clone size: .
J gene: TRBJ2-5
V gene: TRBV5-1
CDR3 protein: CASSPGTGVETQYF
CDR3 DNA: TGCGCCAGCAGCCCCGGGACAGGGGTTGAGACCCAGTACTTC

D gene: TRBD2
clone size: .
J gene: TRBJ2-1
V gene: TRBV2
CDR3 protein: CASVGLAVNEQFF
CDR3 DNA: TGTGCCAGCGTCGGACTAGCAGTCAATGAGCAGTTCTTC

D gene: .
clone size: .
J gene: TRBJ2-6
V gene: TRBV7-6
CDR3 protein: CASSLMSRAATSGANVLTF
CDR3 DNA: TGTGCCAGCAGCTTAATGTCAAGGGCCGCAACCTCTGGGGCCAACGTCCTGACTTTC

D gene: .
clone size: .
J gene: TRBJ1-1
V gene: TRBV6-1
CDR3 protein: CASSTTGRNTEAFF
CDR3 DNA: TGTGCCAGCAGTACCACAGGGAGGAACACTGAAGCTTTCTTT

D gene: .
clone size: .
J gene: TRBJ2-1
V gene: TRBV10-2
CDR3 protein: CASSEMAPEFSYNEQFF
CDR3 DNA: TGCGCCAGCAGTGAGATGGCTCCTGAATTTTCCTACAATGAGCAGTTCTTC

D gene: TRBD2
clone size: .
J gene: TRBJ2-3
V gene: TRBV7-2
CDR3 protein: CASSLAPGLAGGDTQYF
CDR3 DNA: TGTGCCAGCAGCTTAGCACCGGGACTAGCGGGAGGGGATACGCAGTATTTT

D gene: TRBD1
clone size: .
J gene: TRBJ2-7
V gene: TRBV11-2
CDR3 protein: CATQKGQGSYEQYF
CDR3 DNA: TGTGCCACCCAAAAAGGACAGGGAAGCTACGAGCAGTACTTC

D gene: .
clone size: .
J gene: TRBJ1-2
V gene: TRBV6-5
CDR3 protein: CASSASTRGYGYTF
CDR3 DNA: TGTGCCAGCAGTGCTAGTACGAGGGGATATGGCTACACCTTC

D gene: .
clone size: .
J gene: TRBJ1-1
V gene: TRBV13
CDR3 protein: CASSSMDTEAFF
CDR3 DNA: TGTGCCAGCAGCTCTATGGACACTGAAGCTTTCTTT

D gene: .
clone size: .
J gene: TRBJ1-2
V gene: TRBV10-3
CDR3 protein: CAIGGAMDYGYTF
CDR3 DNA: TGTGCCATTGGGGGGGCCATGGACTATGGCTACACCTTC

D gene: TRBD2
clone size: .
J gene: TRBJ2-3
V gene: TRBV5-5
CDR3 protein: CASSPGGRRTDTQYF
CDR3 DNA: TGTGCCAGCAGCCCGGGGGGGCGGCGCACAGATACGCAGTATTTT

D gene: TRBD2
clone size: few
J gene: TRBJ2-2
V gene: TRBV9
CDR3 protein: CASSVATGLAIGELFF
CDR3 DNA: TGTGCCAGCAGCGTAGCTACGGGACTAGCCATCGGGGAGCTGTTTTTT

D gene: TRBD1
clone size: .
J gene: TRBJ2-7
V gene: TRBV28
CDR3 protein: CASSFTTGWAYEQYF
CDR3 DNA: TGTGCCAGCAGTTTTACGACAGGGTGGGCCTACGAGCAGTACTTC

D gene: .
clone size: .
J gene: TRBJ2-5
V gene: TRBV6-1
CDR3 protein: CASSQSYTQYF
CDR3 DNA: TGTGCCAGCAGCCAAAGTTACACCCAGTACTTC

D gene: TRBD1
clone size: .
J gene: TRBJ2-7
V gene: TRBV2
CDR3 protein: CASSEDRPTYEQYF
CDR3 DNA: TGTGCCAGCAGTGAGGACAGGCCAACCTACGAGCAGTACTTC

D gene: .
clone size: .
J gene: TRBJ1-3
V gene: TRBV10-3
CDR3 protein: CAIGDTTYRGNTIYF
CDR3 DNA: TGTGCCATCGGGGACACGACTTACCGGGGAAACACCATATATTTT

D gene: TRBD1
clone size: .
J gene: TRBJ2-3
V gene: TRBV27
CDR3 protein: CASSLGTGARTQYF
CDR3 DNA: TGTGCCAGCAGTTTAGGGACAGGGGCGCGTACGCAGTATTTT

D gene: .
clone size: .
J gene: TRBJ2-3
V gene: TRBV30
CDR3 protein: CVLYEGTQYF
CDR3 DNA: TGTGTCTTGTATGAAGGCACGCAGTATTTT

D gene: TRBD1
clone size: .
J gene: TRBJ2-7
V gene: TRBV5-1
CDR3 protein: CASSLMTGSYEQYF
CDR3 DNA: TGCGCCAGCAGCTTGATGACAGGGTCCTACGAGCAGTACTTC

D gene: .
clone size: .
J gene: TRBJ2-1
V gene: TRBV7-2
CDR3 protein: CASSLGLGNEQFF
CDR3 DNA: TGTGCCAGCAGCTTAGGACTGGGGAATGAGCAGTTCTTC

D gene: TRBD2
clone size: .
J gene: TRBJ2-7
V gene: TRBV2
CDR3 protein: CASRPGLAHHEQYF
CDR3 DNA: TGTGCCAGCAGGCCGGGACTAGCCCACCACGAGCAGTACTTC

D gene: TRBD1
clone size: .
J gene: TRBJ2-7
V gene: TRBV6-6
CDR3 protein: CASSYSGQGLGYEQYF
CDR3 DNA: TGTGCCAGCAGTTACTCGGGACAGGGGTTAGGCTACGAGCAGTACTTC

D gene: .
clone size: .
J gene: TRBJ2-5
V gene: TRBV18
CDR3 protein: CASSPLPRDKETQYF
CDR3 DNA: TGTGCCAGCTCACCACTCCCTCGGGACAAAGAGACCCAGTACTTC

D gene: .
clone size: .
J gene: TRBJ2-2
V gene: TRBV11-3
CDR3 protein: CASSLEGRVAGELFF
CDR3 DNA: TGTGCCAGCAGCTTAGAGGGCAGGGTAGCCGGGGAGCTGTTTTTT

D gene: .
clone size: once
J gene: TRBJ2-3
V gene: TRBV14
CDR3 protein: CASSQMIAASTDTQYF
CDR3 DNA: TGTGCCAGCAGCCAAATGATAGCAGCTAGCACAGATACGCAGTATTTT